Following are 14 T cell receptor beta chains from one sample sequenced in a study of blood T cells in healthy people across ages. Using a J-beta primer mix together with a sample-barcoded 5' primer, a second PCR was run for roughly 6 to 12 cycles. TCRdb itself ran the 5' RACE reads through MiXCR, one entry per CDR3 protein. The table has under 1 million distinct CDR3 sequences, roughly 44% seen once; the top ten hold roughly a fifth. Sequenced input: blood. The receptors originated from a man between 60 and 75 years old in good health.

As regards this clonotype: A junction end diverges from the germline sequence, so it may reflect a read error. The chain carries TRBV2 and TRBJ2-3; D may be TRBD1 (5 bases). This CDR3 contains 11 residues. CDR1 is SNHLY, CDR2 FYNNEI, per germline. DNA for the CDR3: TGTACCAGCAGTGCCCAGGGCACGCAGTATTTT. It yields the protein CTSSAQGTQYF.

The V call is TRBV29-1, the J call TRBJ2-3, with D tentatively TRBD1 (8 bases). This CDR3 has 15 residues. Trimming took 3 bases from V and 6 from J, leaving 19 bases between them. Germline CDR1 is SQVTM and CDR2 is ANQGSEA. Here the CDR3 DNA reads TGCAGCGTTGATAGACAGGGGAGGGCTGGGGATACGCAGTATTTT. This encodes CSVDRQGRAGDTQYF.

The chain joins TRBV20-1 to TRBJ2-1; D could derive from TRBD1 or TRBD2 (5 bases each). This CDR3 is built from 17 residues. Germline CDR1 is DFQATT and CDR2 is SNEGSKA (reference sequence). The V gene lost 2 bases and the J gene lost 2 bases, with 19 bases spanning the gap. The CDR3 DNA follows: TGCAGTGCTAGAAAACAAGTGGGGGACGGAACCTACAATGAGCAGTTCTTC. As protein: CSARKQVGDGTYNEQFF.

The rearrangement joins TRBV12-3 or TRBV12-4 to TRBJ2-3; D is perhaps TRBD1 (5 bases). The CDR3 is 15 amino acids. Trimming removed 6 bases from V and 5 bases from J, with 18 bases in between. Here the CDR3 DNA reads TGTGCCAGCAGCAAAAGGGGTTATCGAGTAGATACGCAGTATTTT. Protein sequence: CASSKRGYRVDTQYF.

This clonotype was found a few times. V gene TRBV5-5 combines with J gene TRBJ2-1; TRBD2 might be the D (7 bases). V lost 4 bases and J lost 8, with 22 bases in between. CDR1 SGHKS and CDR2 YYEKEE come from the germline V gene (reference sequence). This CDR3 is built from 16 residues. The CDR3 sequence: CASSPDPVGGVHEQFF. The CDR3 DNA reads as TGTGCCAGCAGCCCGGACCCGGTAGGGGGGGTGCATGAGCAGTTCTTC.

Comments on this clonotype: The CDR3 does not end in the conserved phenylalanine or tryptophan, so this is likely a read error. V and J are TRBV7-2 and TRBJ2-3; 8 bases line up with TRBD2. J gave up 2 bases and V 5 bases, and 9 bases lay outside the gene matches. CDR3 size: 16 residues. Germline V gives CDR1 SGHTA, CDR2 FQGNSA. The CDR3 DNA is TGTGCCAGCAGCCCACCACTAGCGGCATACACAGATACGCAGTATGTT. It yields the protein CASSPPLAAYTDTQYV.

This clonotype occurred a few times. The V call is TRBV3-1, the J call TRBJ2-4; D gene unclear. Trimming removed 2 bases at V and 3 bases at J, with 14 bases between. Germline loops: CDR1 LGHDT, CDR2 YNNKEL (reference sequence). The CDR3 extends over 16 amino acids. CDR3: CASSQPNSFGKNIQYF. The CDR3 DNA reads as TGTGCCAGCAGCCAACCCAACAGTTTCGGCAAAAACATTCAGTACTTC.

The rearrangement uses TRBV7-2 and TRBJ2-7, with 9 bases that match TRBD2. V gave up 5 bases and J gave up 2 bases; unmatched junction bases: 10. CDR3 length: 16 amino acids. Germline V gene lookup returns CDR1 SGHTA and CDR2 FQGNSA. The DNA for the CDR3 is TGTGCCAGCAGCCCATTCGCTAGCGGGGCGGCCTACGAGCAGTACTTC. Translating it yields CASSPFASGAAYEQYF.

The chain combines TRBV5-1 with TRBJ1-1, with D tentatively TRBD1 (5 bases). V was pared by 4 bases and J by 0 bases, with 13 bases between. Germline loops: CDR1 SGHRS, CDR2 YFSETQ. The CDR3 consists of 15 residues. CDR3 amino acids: CASSPGTEMNTEAFF. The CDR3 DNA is TGCGCCAGCAGCCCGGGGACGGAGATGAACACTGAAGCTTTCTTT.

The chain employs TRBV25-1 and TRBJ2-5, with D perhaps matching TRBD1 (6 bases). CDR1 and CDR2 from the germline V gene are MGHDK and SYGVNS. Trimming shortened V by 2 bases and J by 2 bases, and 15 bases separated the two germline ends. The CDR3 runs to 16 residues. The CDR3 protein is CASSEGGRVGQETQYF. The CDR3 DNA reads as TGTGCCAGCAGTGAAGGGGGCAGGGTTGGACAAGAGACCCAGTACTTC. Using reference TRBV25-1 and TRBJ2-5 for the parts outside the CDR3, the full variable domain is EADIYQTPRYLVIGTGKKITLECSQTMGHDKMYWYQQDPGMELHLIHYSYGVNSTEKGDLSSESTVSRIRTEHFPLTLESARPSHTSQYLCASSEGGRVGQETQYFGPGTRLLVL.

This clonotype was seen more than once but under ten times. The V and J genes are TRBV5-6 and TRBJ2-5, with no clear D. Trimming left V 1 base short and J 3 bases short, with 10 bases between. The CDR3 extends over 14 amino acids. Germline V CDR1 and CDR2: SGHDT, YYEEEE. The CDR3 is CASSLIDNKETQYF. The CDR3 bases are TGTGCCAGCAGCTTGATTGATAATAAAGAGACCCAGTACTTC.

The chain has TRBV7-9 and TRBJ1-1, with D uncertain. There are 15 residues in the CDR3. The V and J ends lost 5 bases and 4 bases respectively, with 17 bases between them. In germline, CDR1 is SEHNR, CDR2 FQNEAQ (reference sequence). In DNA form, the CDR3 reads TGTGCCAGCAGCCCGTTTGGCAGCCGAATCACTGAAGCTTTCTTT. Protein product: CASSPFGSRITEAFF.

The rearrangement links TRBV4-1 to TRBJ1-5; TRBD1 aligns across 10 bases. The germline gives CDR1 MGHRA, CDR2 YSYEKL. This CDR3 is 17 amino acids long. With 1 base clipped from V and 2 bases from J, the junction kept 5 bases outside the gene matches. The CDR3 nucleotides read TGCGCCAGCAGCCAAGGGAGACAGGGGGCGCGCAATCAGCCCCAGCATTTT. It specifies CASSQGRQGARNQPQHF.

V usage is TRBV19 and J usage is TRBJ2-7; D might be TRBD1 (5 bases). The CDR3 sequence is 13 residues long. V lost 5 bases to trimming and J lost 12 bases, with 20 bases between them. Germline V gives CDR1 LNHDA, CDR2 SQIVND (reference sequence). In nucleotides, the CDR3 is TGTGCCAGTAGTGACGTGTGGGGCAGGAATGCGTACTTC. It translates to CASSDVWGRNAYF. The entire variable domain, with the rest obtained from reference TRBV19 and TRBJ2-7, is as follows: DGGITQSPKYLFRKEGQNVTLSCEQNLNHDAMYWYRQDPGQGLRLIYYSQIVNDFQKGDIAEGYSVSREKKESFPLTVTSAQKNPTAFYLCASSDVWGRNAYFGPGTRLTVT.